This entry lists 27 T cell receptor beta chains sequenced from one sample in a study of CDR3 diversity in severe acne. MiXCR, applied by TCRdb to the PCR reads, yields one record per CDR3 protein. Here the sample spans under 100,000 distinct CDR3 sequences, around 50% being singletons. The specimen was blood. Receptors originate from a male donor in good health, serving as a control.

The J gene is TRBJ2-7, the V gene TRBV7-9; D not certain. With the DNA end fitting TRBJ2-1 better, the J assignment may be wrong. CDR1 and CDR2 from the germline V gene are SEHNR and FQNEAQ (reference sequence). This CDR3 has 14 residues. CDR3 sequence (DNA): TGTGCCAGCAGCTTAGTCCCGAGTTCCCATGAGCAGTTCTTC. Translated, it gives CASSLVPSSHEQFF.

For the CDR3, the DNA is TGTGCCAGTAGTAGGTCCAAGAACACTGAAGCTTTCTTT. It encodes CASSRSKNTEAFF. V and J are TRBV19 and TRBJ1-1; D ambiguous. V lost 4 bases, J lost 1 base, and 7 bases lay in between. Germline V gene sequence: CDR1 LNHDA, CDR2 SQIVND (reference sequence). The CDR3 runs to 13 residues. Complete variable domain (other parts from reference TRBV19 and TRBJ1-1): DGGITQSPKYLFRKEGQNVTLSCEQNLNHDAMYWYRQDPGQGLRLIYYSQIVNDFQKGDIAEGYSVSREKKESFPLTVTSAQKNPTAFYLCASSRSKNTEAFFGQGTRLTVV.

Ten or more counts support this clonotype. The rearrangement joins TRBV25-1 to TRBJ2-3, with D tentatively TRBD1 (5 bases). Per the germline V gene, CDR1 is MGHDK and CDR2 is SYGVNS. This CDR3 contains 15 residues. The V end lost 1 base, the J end lost 2 bases, and 10 bases lay between the germline ends. This CDR3 is CASSEWGRVTDTQYF. CDR3 in DNA: TGTGCCAGCAGTGAATGGGGCAGGGTCACAGATACGCAGTATTTT. The variable domain in full, with the rest retrieved from reference TRBV25-1 and TRBJ2-3, is EADIYQTPRYLVIGTGKKITLECSQTMGHDKMYWYQQDPGMELHLIHYSYGVNSTEKGDLSSESTVSRIRTEHFPLTLESARPSHTSQYLCASSEWGRVTDTQYFGPGTRLTVL.

This clonotype has at least ten counts. The J gene is TRBJ1-5, the V gene TRBV19, with 9 bases identical to TRBD1. J lost 4 bases, V lost 4 bases, and 5 bases had no gene match. CDR1 and CDR2 (germline): LNHDA, SQIVND (reference sequence). This CDR3 has 15 residues. CDR3 nucleotide sequence: TGTGCCAGTAGTACGGGGACAGGGTGGAATCAGCCCCAGCATTTT. Protein: CASSTGTGWNQPQHF.

V gene TRBV12-3 or TRBV12-4 combines with J gene TRBJ2-2; D is perhaps TRBD1 or TRBD2 (7 bases each). The germline V and J ends were trimmed by 10 bases and 6 bases, with 18 bases remaining between them. This CDR3 has 14 amino acids. The CDR3 DNA is TGTGCCACAAGGGGGCGGGGGATGGCCGGGGAGCTGTTTTTT. It translates to CATRGRGMAGELFF.

V usage is TRBV5-1 and J usage is TRBJ2-5; 8 bases are shared with TRBD1. The CDR3 loop spans 14 amino acids. Germline V gene data show CDR1 as SGHRS and CDR2 as YFSETQ. V dropped 0 bases and J dropped 4; count of bases not matched to a gene: 2. The CDR3 DNA follows: TGCGCCAGCAGCTTGGTTACAGGGGGAGAGACCCAGTACTTC. Protein sequence: CASSLVTGGETQYF.

The chain joins TRBV7-9 to TRBJ2-5, with 11 nucleotides matching TRBD1. CDR1 is SEHNR, CDR2 FQNEAQ, per germline (reference sequence). This CDR3 spans 16 amino acids. V trimming: 4 bases; J trimming: 5 bases; junction bases outside the gene matches: 9. CDR3 amino acids: CASSSGQGGGRETQYF. The CDR3 nucleotides read TGTGCCAGCAGCTCGGGACAGGGGGGAGGGAGGGAGACCCAGTACTTC.

By proportion, this clonotype is medium-sized. The chain links TRBV7-9 to TRBJ2-7; TRBD1 is a possible D gene (5 bases). The CDR3 runs to 12 residues. Germline CDR1 is SEHNR and CDR2 is FQNEAQ (reference sequence). Trimming took off 5 bases at V and 3 bases at J, with 8 bases between the two ends. The CDR3 nucleotides read TGTGCCAGCAGCCCGACAGACTACGAGCAGTACTTC. Translation gives CASSPTDYEQYF. Using reference TRBV7-9 and TRBJ2-7 for the parts outside the CDR3, the full variable domain is DTGVSQNPRHKITKRGQNVTFRCDPISEHNRLYWYRQTLGQGPEFLTYFQNEAQLEKSRLLSDRFSAERPKGSFSTLEIQRTEQGDSAMYLCASSPTDYEQYFGPGTRLTVT.

This chain links TRBV24-1 with TRBJ2-7; 15 bases match TRBD2. V lost 11 bases and J lost 4; bases outside the gene matches: 14. Germline CDR1 is KGHDR and CDR2 is SFDVKD. The CDR3 is made up of 17 amino acids. CDR3 protein: CASSTSGLAGGGYEQYF. The CDR3 DNA reads as TGTGCCAGCAGCACCTCGGGACTAGCGGGAGGTGGGTACGAGCAGTACTTC.

This chain joins TRBV6-6 and TRBJ1-6, with D hard to call. Germline V gene data show CDR1 as MNHNY and CDR2 as SVGAGI (reference sequence). This CDR3 is built from 14 residues. Deletions cut 5 bases from V and 3 bases from J, with 8 bases between. Written as DNA, the CDR3 is TGTGCCAGCAGTCTCCGGGACTATAATTCACCCCTCCACTTT. Translating gives CASSLRDYNSPLHF.

This clonotype was recorded at least ten times. The V call is TRBV5-6, the J call TRBJ2-7; the D is unclear. Germline V CDR1 and CDR2: SGHDT, YYEEEE. Trimming removed 5 bases from V and 0 bases from J, with 9 bases in between. This CDR3 has 13 residues. Here the CDR3 reads CASSDGISYEQYF. The DNA of the CDR3 is TGTGCCAGCAGTGACGGAATCTCCTACGAGCAGTACTTC.

The rearrangement joins TRBV20-1 to TRBJ2-7; 12 bases match TRBD2. V gave up 1 base and J gave up 1 base; unmatched junction bases: 2. The V gene's germline CDR1 is DFQATT and CDR2 SNEGSKA (reference sequence). CDR3 length equals 15 residues. CDR3 DNA: TGCAGTGCTAGAGGTGGGACTAGCGGGTCCTACGAGCAGTACTTC. Its translation: CSARGGTSGSYEQYF.

A note on this clonotype: This may come from a read error, since a much larger clone is one base off. The V and J genes are TRBV9 and TRBJ1-1; no clear D gene. The CDR3 is 15 residues long. The germline V and J ends were trimmed by 3 bases and 0 bases, with 12 bases remaining between them. In germline, CDR1 is SGDLS, CDR2 YYNGEE. CDR3 in amino acids: CASSARGPMNTEAFF. In DNA form, the CDR3 reads TGTGCCAGCAGCGCTCGTGGACCGATGAACACTGAAGCTTTCTTT.

The CDR3, as DNA: TGTGCCAGCAGCCCAAGGTGGGATGAGCAGTTCTTC. Its protein is CASSPRWDEQFF. The gene calls are TRBV7-2 and TRBJ2-1; no definite D call. The CDR3 length is 12 residues. Trimming took off 5 bases at V and 8 bases at J, with 10 bases between the two ends. CDR1 is SGHTA, CDR2 FQGNSA, per germline.

The genes are TRBV19 and TRBJ2-7; D unclear. V lost 5 bases and J lost 0, with 8 bases in between. This CDR3 has 13 residues. CDR1 is LNHDA and CDR2 is SQIVND in the germline V gene (reference sequence). In DNA form, the CDR3 reads TGTGCCAGTAGTGCGGCAGACTCCTACGAGCAGTACTTC. This encodes CASSAADSYEQYF.

This chain uses TRBV7-9 with TRBJ2-7; D tentatively fits TRBD1 or TRBD2 (5 bases each). The CDR3 extends over 14 amino acids. The germline V gene encodes CDR1 SEHNR and CDR2 FQNEAQ (reference sequence). V was clipped by 2 bases and J by 2 bases, with 10 bases between them. CDR3 residues: CASSLYGDAYEQYF. The CDR3 region has the DNA TGTGCCAGCAGCTTATACGGGGACGCCTACGAGCAGTACTTC.

This chain uses TRBV10-3 with TRBJ1-5; D is undetermined. Trimming took 10 bases from V and 0 from J, leaving 19 bases between them. This CDR3 has 16 residues. Germline V gene data show CDR1 as ENHRY and CDR2 as SYGVKD. The CDR3 coding sequence is TGTGCCAGCAGGCAAAGGGCGAGGTATAGCAATCAGCCCCAGCATTTT. The encoded protein is CASRQRARYSNQPQHF.

This chain uses TRBV5-8 with TRBJ1-5; D gene ambiguous. Germline loops: CDR1 SGHTS, CDR2 YDEGEE. V lost 1 base to trimming and J lost 0 bases, with 8 bases between them. The CDR3 is made up of 15 amino acids. The CDR3 DNA is TGTGCCAGCAGCTTGAGGGAAAATAGCAATCAGCCCCAGCATTTT. Amino acid sequence: CASSLRENSNQPQHF.

The V and J genes are TRBV29-1 and TRBJ1-3; the match to TRBD1 covers 7 bases. J was trimmed by 3 bases and V by 6 bases; bases with no gene match: 2. The CDR3 runs 12 residues. The germline CDR1 and CDR2 sequences are SQVTM and ANQGSEA. CDR3 sequence: CSVRDSGNTIYF. The CDR3 DNA sequence: TGCAGCGTACGGGACAGTGGAAACACCATATATTTT.

This clonotype has at least ten counts. The chain recombines TRBV28 with TRBJ1-1, with D uncertain. V dropped 2 bases and J dropped 2 bases, with 9 bases sitting between them. Germline V gene sequence: CDR1 MDHEN, CDR2 SYDVKM. The CDR3 consists of 14 residues. The CDR3: CASSLDRVNTEAFF. The CDR3 nucleotides read TGTGCCAGCAGTTTAGATAGGGTAAACACTGAAGCTTTCTTT.

The rearrangement uses TRBV9 and TRBJ2-7; TRBD1 matches 8 bases. V was clipped by 6 bases and J by 5 bases; unmatched bases: 13. This CDR3 is 15 amino acids long. CDR1 and CDR2 (germline): SGDLS, YYNGEE. The CDR3 spells CASTLGGQVTNEQYF. The DNA of the CDR3 is TGTGCCAGCACCCTAGGGGGACAGGTGACTAACGAGCAGTACTTC.

This clonotype was counted at least ten times. V is TRBV11-2 and J is TRBJ2-1; TRBD1 matches at 9 bases. The CDR3 is 15 residues long. CDR1 is SGHAT, CDR2 FQNNGV, per germline. The ends lost 5 bases at V and 6 bases at J; junction bases unmatched: 8. The CDR3 bases are TGTGCCAGCAGCCCAAGGAGGACAGGGGTCAATGAGCAGTTCTTC. Protein: CASSPRRTGVNEQFF.

Note on this clonotype: Relative to the germline gene, one junction end is altered; a read error may explain this. The rearrangement links TRBV7-3 to TRBJ2-3; 10 bases align to TRBD2. This CDR3 spans 15 amino acids. Germline V gene lookup returns CDR1 SGHTA and CDR2 FQGTGA. The CDR3 loop reads CASSPTSGATDTQYF. CDR3 bases: TGCGCCAGCAGCCCAACTAGCGGGGCCACAGATACGCAGTATTTT.

The rearrangement links TRBV7-2 to TRBJ2-3, with D possibly TRBD2 on 5 matching bases. Germline V gene sequence: CDR1 SGHTA, CDR2 FQGNSA. This CDR3 is 13 amino acids long. V was pared by 3 bases and J by 6 bases, with 10 bases between. CDR3 sequence (DNA): TGTGCCAGCAGCTTTGCTGGGGAGGATACGCAGTATTTT. It encodes CASSFAGEDTQYF. The variable domain in full, completed from reference TRBV7-2 and TRBJ2-3, reads GAGVSQSPSNKVTEKGKDVELRCDPISGHTALYWYRQSLGQGLEFLIYFQGNSAPDKSGLPSDRFSAERTGGSVSTLTIQRTQQEDSAVYLCASSFAGEDTQYFGPGTRLTVL.

This clonotype was seen a handful of times. The chain carries TRBV20-1 and TRBJ2-7; 9 bases map to TRBD1. This CDR3 comprises 13 residues. Germline trimming cut 6 bases from V and 0 bases from J; bases unmatched to any gene: 3. The germline V gene has CDR1 DFQATT and CDR2 SNEGSKA (reference sequence). The DNA of the CDR3 is TGCAGTGCAAGGGACAGGGCCTCCTACGAGCAGTACTTC. It translates to CSARDRASYEQYF.

The rearrangement joins TRBV29-1 to TRBJ1-3, with a tentative D call TRBD1 (6 bases). There are 14 residues in the CDR3. Per germline, CDR1 SQVTM and CDR2 ANQGSEA. The CDR3: CSGMDSVSGNTIYF. The CDR3 coding sequence is TGCAGTGGAATGGACAGCGTCTCTGGAAACACCATATATTTT.

The gene calls are TRBV20-1 and TRBJ2-7, with D possibly matching TRBD2 (6 bases). V was clipped by 5 bases and J by 5 bases, with 16 bases between them. Germline CDR1 and CDR2: DFQATT and SNEGSKA (reference sequence). CDR3 length: 13 residues. In DNA form, the CDR3 reads TGCAGTGCTTCCACGGGGGTAACCGACGAGCAGTACTTC. It yields the protein CSASTGVTDEQYF.